This TCR beta chain originates from a study of blood T cell repertoires in COVID-19. Study in general: Donors in the United States, Italy and Spain gave samples during acute or convalescent COVID-19. T cells, B-cell-depleted T cells, or PBMCs provided the cDNA or gDNA that served as material.

Germline V gene data show CDR1 as MDHEN and CDR2 as SYDVKM. Trimming took 3 bases from V and 0 from J, leaving 9 bases between them. The length of the CDR3 is 15 residues. Profiling relied on immunoSEQ multiplex PCR, and the TCRdb table lists in-frame clones only, not all of them. This table holds about 220,000 clones, approximately 86% found once. The sequenced sample consisted of peripheral blood. The V call is TRBV28, the J call TRBJ1-3; TRBD1 is a possible D gene (6 bases). This TCR derives from a woman aged 80 or over with acute or convalescent COVID-19. The CDR3 bases are TGTGCCAGCAGTTTCAGGGGTATCTCTGGAAACACCATATATTTT. The encoded protein is CASSFRGISGNTIYF.